Below, 8 T cell receptor beta chains from the same sample are listed, as sequenced in a study of blood T cell repertoires in COVID-19. The method was immunoSEQ multiplex PCR; TCRdb's version includes in-frame clones alone and lacks a portion of them. The repertoire consists of just under 100,000 clones, with 70% to 90% occurring once and the leading ten covering under 15%. Sequencing was done on a sample of peripheral blood. These receptors all stem from a woman aged 60-75 years in a cohort sampled during active or convalescent COVID-19.

The chain links TRBV5-1 to TRBJ2-5, with TRBD1 as a possible D gene (5 bases). The CDR3 is 15 amino acids. V was pared by 0 bases and J by 4 bases, with 13 bases between. Looked up from germline, CDR1 is SGHRS and CDR2 is YFSETQ. This chain's CDR3 is CASSLGQGDGETQYF. In DNA form, the CDR3 reads TGCGCCAGCAGCTTGGGCCAGGGCGACGGAGAGACCCAGTACTTC.

This chain uses TRBV5-4 with TRBJ1-6; D is unclear. This CDR3 is 14 amino acids long. Trimming took off 0 bases at V and 6 bases at J, with 7 bases between the two ends. The germline V gene encodes CDR1 SGHNT and CDR2 YYREEE (reference sequence). CDR3 amino acids: CASSLGLSNSPLHF. The CDR3 DNA sequence: TGTGCCAGCAGCTTGGGACTTTCTAATTCACCCCTCCACTTT.

The chain has TRBV9 and TRBJ2-7, with 9 bases matching TRBD1. This CDR3 is built from 14 residues. After removal of 0 bases from V and 7 bases from J, the junction contained 5 bases not matched to a gene. Germline values: CDR1 SGDLS, CDR2 YYNGEE. The CDR3 is CASSVGGTGLEQYF. The CDR3 DNA follows: TGTGCCAGCAGCGTAGGAGGGACAGGGTTGGAGCAGTACTTC.

The chain employs TRBV19 and TRBJ2-2; 9 bases fit TRBD1. The CDR3 is 14 residues long. Germline CDR1 and CDR2: LNHDA and SQIVND (reference sequence). The junction had 0 bases not matched to a gene; V was cut back by 6 bases and J by 1 base. CDR3 protein: CASRDRGNTGELFF. CDR3 DNA: TGTGCCAGTAGGGACAGGGGGAACACCGGGGAGCTGTTTTTT.

V is TRBV14 and J is TRBJ1-2; D is possibly TRBD1 (5 bases). Trimming took 3 bases from V and 4 from J, leaving 9 bases between them. The CDR3 is 13 residues long. Germline V gives CDR1 SGHDN, CDR2 FVKESK. CDR3 protein: CASSQDIFYGYTF. CDR3 nucleotide sequence: TGTGCCAGCAGCCAGGACATTTTCTATGGCTACACCTTC.

V usage is TRBV10-2 and J usage is TRBJ2-1; 10 nucleotides align to TRBD2. Germline V CDR1 and CDR2: WSHSY, SAAADI. CDR3 size: 15 residues. The junction had 4 bases not matched to a gene; V was cut back by 8 bases and J by 0 bases. The CDR3 DNA sequence: TGCGCCAGCGATTTAGCGGGGGGCTCCTACAATGAGCAGTTCTTC. The encoded protein is CASDLAGGSYNEQFF.

This clone was found once. V gene TRBV19 combines with J gene TRBJ1-2; TRBD1 aligns across 7 bases. Germline V gene data show CDR1 as LNHDA and CDR2 as SQIVND (reference sequence). Germline trimming cut 9 bases from V and 5 bases from J; bases unmatched to any gene: 9. CDR3 length equals 13 residues. CDR3 bases: TGTGCCAGCCGGGACAGCCAAAGGTATGGCTACACCTTC. This translates into CASRDSQRYGYTF.

This sequence joins TRBV18 and TRBJ2-2; 10 bases match TRBD2. The CDR3 runs 16 residues. The V gene end was trimmed by 5 bases and the J gene end by 6 bases; junction bases not matched to a gene: 9. The germline V gene has CDR1 KGHSH and CDR2 LQKENI. The CDR3, as DNA: TGTGCCAGCTCAGGTACCGGGACTAGCGCGGCCGGGGAGCTGTTTTTT. Protein: CASSGTGTSAAGELFF.